In this sample, the clone carrying this T cell receptor beta chain turned up once. This specimen belongs to a study of shared clonotypes between healthy human individuals. The assay was immunoSEQ multiplex PCR, and TCRdb's table has in-frame clones only and misses some. In the table there are about 2.1 million clones, roughly 95% of which are singletons. Naive CD8 cells lacked CD45RO, underwent positive selection for CCR7 and left out terminally differentiated effector memory CD45RA+ cells. There are 17 residues in the CDR3. The junction had 13 bases not matched to a gene; V was cut back by 3 bases and J by 3 bases. Per germline, CDR1 SGHRS and CDR2 YFSETQ.

The chain is built from TRBV5-1 and TRBJ2-3; 7 positions agree with TRBD2. The origin of this receptor is a man between 18 and 29 years old in good health. Some clones in this sample may be carry-over from other donors' samples. Sequencing was performed on naive CD8+ T cells from PBMCs. The CDR3 protein is CASSWDPPAGLTDTQYF. The CDR3 bases are TGCGCCAGCAGCTGGGACCCTCCAGCGGGGTTGACAGATACGCAGTATTTT.